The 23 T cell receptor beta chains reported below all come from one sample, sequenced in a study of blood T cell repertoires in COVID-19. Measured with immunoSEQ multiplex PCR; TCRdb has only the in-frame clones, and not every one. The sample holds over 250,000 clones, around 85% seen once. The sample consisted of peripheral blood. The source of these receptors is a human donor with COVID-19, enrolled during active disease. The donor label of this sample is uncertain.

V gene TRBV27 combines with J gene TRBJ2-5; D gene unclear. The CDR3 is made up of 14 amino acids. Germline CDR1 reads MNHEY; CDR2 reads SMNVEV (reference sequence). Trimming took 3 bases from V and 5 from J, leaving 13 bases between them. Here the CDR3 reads CASSFPWPRETQYF. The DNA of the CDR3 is TGTGCCAGCAGTTTTCCCTGGCCTAGGGAGACCCAGTACTTC.

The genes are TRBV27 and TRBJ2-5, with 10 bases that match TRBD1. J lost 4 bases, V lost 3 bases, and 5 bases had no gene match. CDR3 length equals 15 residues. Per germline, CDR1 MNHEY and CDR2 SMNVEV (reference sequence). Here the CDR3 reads CASSFGTGVLETQYF. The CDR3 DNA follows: TGTGCCAGCAGTTTCGGGACAGGGGTGTTAGAGACCCAGTACTTC.

CDR3 residues: CASSLDVNEQYF. The CDR3 region has the DNA TGTGCCAGCAGCTTAGACGTTAATGAGCAGTACTTC. The genes are TRBV11-3 and TRBJ2-7, with D hard to call. Trimming pared 0 bases from V and 7 bases from J, leaving 7 bases between. The CDR3 extends over 12 amino acids. Germline CDR1 SGHNT, CDR2 YENEEA. The full variable domain, its missing parts supplied by reference TRBV11-3 and TRBJ2-7, is EAGVVQSPRYKIIEKKQPVAFWCNPISGHNTLYWYLQNLGQGPELLIRYENEEAVDDSQLPKDRFSAERLKGVDSTLKIQPAELGDSAVYLCASSLDVNEQYFGPGTRLTVT.

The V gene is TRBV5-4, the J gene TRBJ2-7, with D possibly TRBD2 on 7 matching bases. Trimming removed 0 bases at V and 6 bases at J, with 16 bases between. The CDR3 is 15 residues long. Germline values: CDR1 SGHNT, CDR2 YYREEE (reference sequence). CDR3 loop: CASSLGRGGGGEQYF. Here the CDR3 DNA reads TGTGCCAGCAGCTTGGGTAGAGGGGGAGGGGGCGAGCAGTACTTC.

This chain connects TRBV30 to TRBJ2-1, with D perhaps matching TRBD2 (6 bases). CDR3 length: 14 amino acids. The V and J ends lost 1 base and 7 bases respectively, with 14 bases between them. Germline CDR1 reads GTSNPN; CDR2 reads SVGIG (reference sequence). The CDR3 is CAWSASTGANEQFF. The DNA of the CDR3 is TGTGCCTGGAGTGCTAGCACGGGAGCGAATGAGCAGTTCTTC.

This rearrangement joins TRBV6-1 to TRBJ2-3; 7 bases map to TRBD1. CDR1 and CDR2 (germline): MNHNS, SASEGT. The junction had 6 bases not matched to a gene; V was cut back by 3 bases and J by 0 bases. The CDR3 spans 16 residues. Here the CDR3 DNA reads TGTGCCAGCAGTGAGTTAGGCAGGGGGAGCACAGATACGCAGTATTTT. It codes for CASSELGRGSTDTQYF.

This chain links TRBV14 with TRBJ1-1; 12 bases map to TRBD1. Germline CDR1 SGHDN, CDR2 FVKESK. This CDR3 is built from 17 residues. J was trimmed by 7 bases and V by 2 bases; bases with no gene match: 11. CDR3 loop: CASSQIPGQGARDEAFF. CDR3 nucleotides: TGTGCCAGCAGCCAAATCCCGGGACAGGGGGCGAGGGATGAAGCTTTCTTT. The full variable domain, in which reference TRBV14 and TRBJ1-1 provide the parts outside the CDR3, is EAGVTQFPSHSVIEKGQTVTLRCDPISGHDNLYWYRRVMGKEIKFLLHFVKESKQDESGMPNNRFLAERTGGTYSTLKVQPAELEDSGVYFCASSQIPGQGARDEAFFGQGTRLTVV.

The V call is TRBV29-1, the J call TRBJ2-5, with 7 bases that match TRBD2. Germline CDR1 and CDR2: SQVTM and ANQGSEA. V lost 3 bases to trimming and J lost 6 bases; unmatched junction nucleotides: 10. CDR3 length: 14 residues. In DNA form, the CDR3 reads TGCAGCGTTGAGGGCGGGAGAGGTTTGAAGACCCAGTACTTC. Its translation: CSVEGGRGLKTQYF.

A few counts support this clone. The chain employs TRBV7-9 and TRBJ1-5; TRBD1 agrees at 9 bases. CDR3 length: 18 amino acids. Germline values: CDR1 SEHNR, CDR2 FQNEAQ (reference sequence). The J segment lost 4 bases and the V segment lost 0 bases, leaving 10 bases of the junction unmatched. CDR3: CASSLALRTGDGNQPQHF. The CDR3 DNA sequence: TGTGCCAGCAGCTTAGCGCTTCGGACAGGGGATGGGAATCAGCCCCAGCATTTT.

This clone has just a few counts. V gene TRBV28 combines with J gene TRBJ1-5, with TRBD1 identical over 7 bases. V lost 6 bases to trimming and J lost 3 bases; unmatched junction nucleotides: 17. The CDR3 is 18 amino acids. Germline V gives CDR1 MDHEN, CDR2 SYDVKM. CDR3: CASRPLALRTGNNQPQHF. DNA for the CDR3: TGTGCCAGCAGACCCCTCGCCCTTCGGACAGGCAACAATCAGCCCCAGCATTTT.

Here the CDR3 reads CASTGWTGRTYEQYF. In DNA, the CDR3 is TGTGCCAGTACGGGGTGGACAGGGAGGACCTACGAGCAGTACTTC. The chain carries TRBV19 and TRBJ2-7, with 8 bases fitting TRBD1. Unmatched junction bases numbered 10, after V lost 7 bases and J lost 2 bases. From germline, CDR1 is LNHDA and CDR2 SQIVND (reference sequence). The CDR3 consists of 15 residues.

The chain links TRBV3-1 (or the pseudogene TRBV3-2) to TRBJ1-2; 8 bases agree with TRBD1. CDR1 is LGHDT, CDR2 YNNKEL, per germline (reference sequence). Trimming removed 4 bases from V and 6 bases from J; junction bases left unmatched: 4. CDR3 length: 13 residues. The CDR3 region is CASSPRGPDGYTF. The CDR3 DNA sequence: TGTGCCAGCAGCCCCAGGGGGCCTGATGGCTACACCTTC.

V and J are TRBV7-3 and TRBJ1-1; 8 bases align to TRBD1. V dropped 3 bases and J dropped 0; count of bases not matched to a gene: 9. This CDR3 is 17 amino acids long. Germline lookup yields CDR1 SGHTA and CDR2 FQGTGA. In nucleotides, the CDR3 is TGTGCCAGCAGCTTCGGTCAGGGGGCCTATATGAACACTGAAGCTTTCTTT. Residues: CASSFGQGAYMNTEAFF.

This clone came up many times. The CDR3 region has the DNA TGCGCCAGCAGCTCGGACACGGTTGGTGAGGAGCAGTACTTC. Its translation is CASSSDTVGEEQYF. The gene calls are TRBV5-1 and TRBJ2-7; a possible D gene is TRBD1 (5 bases). CDR3 length: 14 residues. Per germline, CDR1 SGHRS and CDR2 YFSETQ. Trimming pared 3 bases from V and 7 bases from J, leaving 17 bases between.

The CDR3 sequence is CASSYWSSRGHTEAFF. The DNA for the CDR3 is TGTGCCAGCAGTTACTGGTCTTCCAGGGGGCACACTGAAGCTTTCTTT. The chain carries TRBV6-2 or TRBV6-3 and TRBJ1-1; 8 bases are a match to TRBD1. The CDR3 loop spans 16 amino acids. The germline CDR1 and CDR2 sequences are MNHEY and SVGEGT. The V and J ends lost 1 base and 3 bases, in that order; junction bases with no gene match: 7.

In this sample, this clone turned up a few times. DNA for the CDR3: TGTGCCTCCACAGGGGGGGATTCACCCCTCCACTTT. Protein sequence: CASTGGDSPLHF. The chain carries TRBV30 and TRBJ1-6, with 8 bases lining up with TRBD1. J was trimmed by 8 bases and V by 7 bases; bases with no gene match: 4. Germline-derived CDR1 and CDR2 are GTSNPN and SVGIG (reference sequence). CDR3 size: 12 residues.

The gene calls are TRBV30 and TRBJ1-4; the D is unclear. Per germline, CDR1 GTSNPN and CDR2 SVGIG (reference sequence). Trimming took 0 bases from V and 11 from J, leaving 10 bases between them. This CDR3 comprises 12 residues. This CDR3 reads CAWSVQSGKLFF. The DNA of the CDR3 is TGTGCCTGGAGTGTCCAATCGGGGAAACTGTTTTTT.

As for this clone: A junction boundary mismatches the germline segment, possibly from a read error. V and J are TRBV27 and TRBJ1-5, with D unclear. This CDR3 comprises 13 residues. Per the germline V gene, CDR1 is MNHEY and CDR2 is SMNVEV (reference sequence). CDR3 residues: CASSLRFGQSQHF. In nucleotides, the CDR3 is TGTGCCAGCAGTTTACGTTTTGGTCAGTCCCAGCATTTT.

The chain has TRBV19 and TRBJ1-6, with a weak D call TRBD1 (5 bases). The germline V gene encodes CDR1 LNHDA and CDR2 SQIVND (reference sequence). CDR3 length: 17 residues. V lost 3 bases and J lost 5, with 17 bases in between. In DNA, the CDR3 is TGTGCCAGTAGTATTGGTCAATCTTCCAGGGATAATTCACCCCTCCACTTT. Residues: CASSIGQSSRDNSPLHF.

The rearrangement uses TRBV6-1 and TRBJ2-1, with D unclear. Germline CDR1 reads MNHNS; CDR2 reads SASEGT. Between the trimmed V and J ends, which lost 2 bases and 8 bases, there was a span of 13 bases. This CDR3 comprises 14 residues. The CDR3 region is CASSESHGRDEQFF. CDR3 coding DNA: TGTGCCAGCAGTGAAAGTCACGGTCGGGATGAGCAGTTCTTC.

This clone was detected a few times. CDR3 in amino acids: CASSPDSIYGYTF. CDR3 coding DNA: TGTGCCAGCAGCCCTGACAGTATCTATGGCTACACCTTC. The genes are TRBV7-8 and TRBJ1-2; D might be TRBD1 (5 bases). This CDR3 has 13 residues. Germline V gene data show CDR1 as SGHVS and CDR2 as FQNEAQ. The V end was cut by 5 bases, the J end by 4 bases, with 11 bases between.

The CDR3 here is CASSRLGGVGNQPQHF. In DNA form, the CDR3 reads TGTGCCAGCAGCCGTCTAGGGGGTGTAGGCAATCAGCCCCAGCATTTT. The chain employs TRBV27 and TRBJ1-5; possible D gene TRBD1, 6 bases. The ends were cut back, 6 bases at V and 2 bases at J, with 17 bases in the middle. The CDR3 contains 16 residues. Germline CDR1 MNHEY, CDR2 SMNVEV (reference sequence).

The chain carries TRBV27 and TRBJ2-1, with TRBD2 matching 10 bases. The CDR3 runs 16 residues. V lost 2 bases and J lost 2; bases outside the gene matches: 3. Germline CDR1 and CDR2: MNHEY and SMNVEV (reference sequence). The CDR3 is CASSLLAGDTYNEQFF. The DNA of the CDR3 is TGTGCCAGCAGTTTACTAGCGGGGGATACCTACAATGAGCAGTTCTTC.